What follows are 6 T cell receptor beta chains derived from one specimen sequenced in a study of molecular identifiers for immune sequencing clone quantification. TCRdb re-called the PCR reads with MiXCR, one entry per CDR3 protein. Of about 60,000 distinct CDR3 sequences in the sample, 15% to 20% are singletons; the top ten hold 1.5%. Sequencing used naive CD8+ T cells from blood, with Jurkat cell RNA spiked in. Subset denoted: FACS-sorted CD8+CD4-CCR7+CD45RA+ naive T cells. These TCRs come from a human donor in good health. Some libraries in this study had Jurkat cell RNA spiked in.

This clonotype was counted many times. The chain combines TRBV7-9 with TRBJ2-6, with D possibly matching TRBD1 (5 bases). The CDR3 contains 18 residues. Looked up from germline, CDR1 is SEHNR and CDR2 is FQNEAQ (reference sequence). Trimming took off 5 bases at V and 3 bases at J, with 20 bases between the two ends. Here the CDR3 reads CASSQEAGSPLGANVLTF. The DNA for the CDR3 is TGTGCCAGCAGCCAAGAGGCAGGGTCACCACTTGGGGCCAACGTCCTGACTTTC.

This clonotype occurred many times. V usage is TRBV7-9 and J usage is TRBJ1-1; D is undetermined. This CDR3 contains 12 residues. Germline V gene data show CDR1 as SEHNR and CDR2 as FQNEAQ (reference sequence). Trimming removed 8 bases at V and 0 bases at J, with 7 bases between. The CDR3 sequence is CASGIMNTEAFF. CDR3 in DNA: TGTGCCAGCGGTATAATGAACACTGAAGCTTTCTTT.

This clonotype was observed at least ten times. V gene TRBV11-2 combines with J gene TRBJ2-3, with 10 bases identical to TRBD2. The CDR3 contains 15 residues. Germline CDR1 and CDR2: SGHAT and FQNNGV. J gave up 2 bases and V 2 bases, and 1 base lay outside the gene matches. CDR3 region: CASSLLAGDTDTQYF. The DNA of the CDR3 is TGTGCCAGCAGCTTACTAGCGGGAGACACAGATACGCAGTATTTT.

This clonotype was seen many times. J is TRBJ1-4 and V is TRBV2; TRBD1 matches at 11 bases. Germline CDR1 and CDR2: SNHLY and FYNNEI. The CDR3 extends over 13 amino acids. V shed 8 bases, J shed 8 bases, and the junction held 4 bases outside the gene matches. In nucleotides, the CDR3 is TGTGCCAGCTCGGACAGGGGGCACGAAAAACTGTTTTTT. Its protein is CASSDRGHEKLFF.

This clonotype was counted between two and nine times. The CDR3 carries no conserved terminal phenylalanine or tryptophan, so it likely arises from a read error. This rearrangement joins TRBV5-3 to TRBJ2-7; the D is unclear. TRBV5-3 is placed among ORFs of uncertain function. This CDR3 has 17 amino acids. Here the CDR3 DNA reads TGTGCCAGCAGCTTACGGTCAGTAGGGTATGTGTCCTACGAGCAGTACCTC. It codes for CASSLRSVGYVSYEQYL.

In this sample, this clonotype turned up many times. The CDR3 region is CSARDFSGRLEETQYF. The CDR3 nucleotides are TGCAGTGCTAGAGACTTTAGCGGGAGGTTGGAAGAGACCCAGTACTTC. The rearrangement uses TRBV20-1 and TRBJ2-5; 10 positions agree with TRBD2. Germline V gives CDR1 DFQATT, CDR2 SNEGSKA (reference sequence). After removal of 0 bases from V and 3 bases from J, the junction contained 7 bases not matched to a gene. The CDR3 extends over 16 amino acids.